This T cell receptor beta chain is drawn from a study of early T cells in non-severe SARS-CoV-2 infection (dated by TCRdb to the early 2020s). With regard to the full study: TCR sequencing used bulk RNA from unsorted whole blood, so alpha and beta chains could not be paired.

Receptor libraries were prepared by 5' RACE. TCRdb names NextSeq 500 as the instrument used. To correct for sequencing error and PCR bias, the TCR library protocol tagged individual cDNA molecules with unique molecular identifiers. Sequencing covered both TCR alpha and beta chains, and within each sample the abundances of alpha and beta sequences were tightly co-correlated. As for the original processing: Decombinator V4 was used to annotate the V gene, J gene and CDR3 of the TCR sequences. TCRs were defined as expanded if a significant change between any two time points was detected under a Poisson model with p below 0.0001. Abundances of TCRs were expressed as counts per million after normalisation to the total number of TCRs sequenced in each sample. VDJdb, accessed 1 November 2021, was searched for CMV, EBV and SARS-CoV-2 annotated TCRs, excluding TCRs annotated for multiple antigens. The public reads were reprocessed in TCRdb via fastp at Q25 and MiXCR, keeping in-frame beta chains. All rows with the same CDR3 protein become a single entry with the most common DNA and genes. TCRdb, rather than the study authors, made the V and J calls. The sample table shows 25,000 to 35,000 distinct CDR3 sequences, and approximately 7% are seen once. Approximately 35% of the sample rests with the top ten.

This was a case-control study nested in a cohort of healthcare workers in London, UK, who had nasopharyngeal swab PCR tests and blood samples taken every week. Healthcare workers were recruited between 23 and 31 March 2020, during the week of the UK lockdown, and were followed weekly for up to about 15 weeks. On this clonotype: The antigen it binds to is not known. Base qualities are not provided; no much larger clone lies one nucleotide away.

Overall study outcomes, separate from this receptor: VDJdb matching was skewed toward anti-spike CD8 responses, so virus-specific expansions were likely underestimated and private and CD4 specificities were missed.

The origin of this receptor is an adult who was a healthcare worker with PCR-confirmed SARS-CoV-2 infection or an uninfected control (not recorded which). The sequencing input was whole blood.

The CDR3 amino acid sequence is: CASSGTMGGDTQYF. The DNA reads as follows: TGTGCCAGCAGCGGGACCATGGGGGGAGATACGCAGTATTTT. The chain is assembled from TRBV5-4 and TRBJ2-3; matching of 6 bases hints at TRBD2 as the D gene. V drops 4 bases and J drops 5 bases, leaving 14 bases in between. According to the germline V gene (reference sequence), CDR1 reads SGHNT and CDR2 reads YYREEE. The CDR3 starts with the cysteine, ends with the phenylalanine, and has 14 residues. Solely the CDR3 DNA is kept, with 42 bases framed from the first base.